This T cell receptor (beta chain) was recovered during a study of a mutant IDH1 vaccine in newly diagnosed glioma. Whole-study context: Treated patients, averaging 40.4 years, were about 60% male and about 38% female. Those enrolled had earlier been treated with radiotherapy, temozolomide, or both, mostly both. General study points: There seemed to be no relation between pseudoprogression and changes in top peripheral T cell clonotypes.

Described time point: baseline, week 1 (first vaccination visit). Stated treatment: pre-vaccination baseline after standard-of-care therapy. Notes on this clone: Its antigen is still unknown.

Some clones are missing from TCRdb's copy, which holds only in-frame ones; the method was immunoSEQ multiplex PCR. The table records about 66,000 clones, roughly 85% of them present only once. The source is a man aged 25-40 years with glioma. Sequences were derived from PBMCs, sampled from a glioma patient treated with radiotherapy, temozolomide or both.

The CDR3 reads CASSLAGARGAKTGANVLTF. The CDR3 DNA follows: TGCGCCAGCAGCTTGGCCGGGGCGCGGGGGGCGAAGACTGGGGCCAACGTCCTGACTTTC. The V call is TRBV5-1, the J call TRBJ2-6; TRBD2 matches 8 bases. Germline CDR1 reads SGHRS; CDR2 reads YFSETQ. With 0 bases clipped from V and 2 bases from J, the junction kept 13 bases outside the gene matches. There are 20 residues in the CDR3.